The 27 T cell receptor beta chains below come from one sample, sequenced in a study of identical twins' blood T cells. Via MiXCR, TCRdb re-called the 5' RACE reads, giving one row per CDR3 protein. Counted here are a few hundred thousand distinct CDR3 sequences, approximately 30% occurring once; the ten biggest clones make up about 6.1%. Sequenced material: PBMCs. The receptors shown here come from a woman between 18 and 55 years old in good health.

This chain connects TRBV9 to TRBJ1-5; no clear D gene. V was pared by 4 bases and J by 3 bases, with 8 bases between. Germline V gene data show CDR1 as SGDLS and CDR2 as YYNGEE. The CDR3 spans 13 residues. The CDR3 sequence is CASSPGHNQPQHF. DNA of the CDR3: TGTGCCAGCAGCCCGGGCCACAATCAGCCCCAGCATTTT. Full variable domain (remainder filled in from reference TRBV9 and TRBJ1-5): DSGVTQTPKHLITATGQRVTLRCSPRSGDLSVYWYQQSLDQGLQFLIQYYNGEERAKGNILERFSAQQFPDLHSELNLSSLELGDSALYFCASSPGHNQPQHFGDGTRLSIL.

This clonotype showed up just a few times. The chain combines TRBV29-1 with TRBJ2-3; TRBD1 or TRBD2 may be the D gene (5 bases each). Germline V gene data show CDR1 as SQVTM and CDR2 as ANQGSEA. The CDR3 is 14 amino acids. Trimming took 6 bases from V and 5 from J, leaving 18 bases between them. The CDR3: CSVLRDPSVDTQYF. The CDR3 DNA follows: TGCAGCGTACTTCGGGACCCCTCCGTAGATACGCAGTATTTT.

Details on this clonotype: One junction end does not reproduce the germline sequence, and a read error may be involved. The V call is TRBV7-9, the J call TRBJ1-2; a possible D gene is TRBD1 (6 bases). Germline-derived CDR1 and CDR2 are SEHNR and FQNEAQ (reference sequence). The length of the CDR3 is 13 residues. The CDR3 sequence is CASSLGQDYLCAF. In DNA form, the CDR3 reads TGTGCCAGCAGCTTAGGACAGGATTACCTATGCGCCTTC.

This clonotype was counted many times. The chain carries TRBV11-2 and TRBJ2-7; D remains unclear. V shed 5 bases and J shed 3 bases, with 11 bases lying between them. This CDR3 has 13 amino acids. Germline CDR1 and CDR2: SGHAT and FQNNGV. CDR3 in amino acids: CASSPLGDYEQYF. CDR3 sequence (DNA): TGTGCCAGCAGCCCCCTTGGGGACTACGAGCAGTACTTC.

About this clonotype itself: A read error is possible here, since a much larger clone lies one base away. J is TRBJ2-3 and V is TRBV2, with 9 nucleotides matching TRBD2. The CDR3 loop spans 16 amino acids. With V trimmed by 1 base and J by 0 bases, 2 bases remained unmatched. CDR1 is SNHLY and CDR2 is FYNNEI in the germline V gene. The CDR3, as DNA: TGTGCCAGCAGTGAAGGGACTAGCGTAAGCACAGATACGCAGTATTTT. Translation gives CASSEGTSVSTDTQYF.

The chain is built from TRBV27 and TRBJ2-7, with D possibly being TRBD2 (5 bases). Germline CDR1 and CDR2: MNHEY and SMNVEV (reference sequence). The CDR3 consists of 15 residues. V lost 3 bases and J lost 0, with 12 bases in between. DNA of the CDR3: TGTGCCAGCAGTTTCCGGGGAGAGAGCTCCTACGAGCAGTACTTC. Protein sequence: CASSFRGESSYEQYF.

V gene TRBV3-1 combines with J gene TRBJ2-1; no reliable D call. In germline, CDR1 is LGHDT, CDR2 YNNKEL (reference sequence). The CDR3 is 16 amino acids. Between the trimmed V and J ends, which lost 3 bases and 6 bases, there was a span of 18 bases. CDR3 residues: CASSHARASRTNEQFF. CDR3 DNA: TGTGCCAGCAGCCATGCCCGGGCCTCACGGACCAATGAGCAGTTCTTC.

The CDR3 protein is CASSEGKQFF. CDR3 in DNA: TGTGCCAGCAGTGAAGGGAAGCAGTTCTTC. The J gene is TRBJ2-1, the V gene TRBV25-1; D is unclear. This CDR3 is built from 10 residues. Trimming stripped 2 bases from V and 11 bases from J, with 4 bases between. Germline V gives CDR1 MGHDK, CDR2 SYGVNS.

This clonotype was picked up a small number of times. The V call is TRBV5-6, the J call TRBJ2-5; 7 bases line up with TRBD1. The V and J ends lost 3 bases and 1 base, in that order; junction bases with no gene match: 6. This CDR3 spans 15 amino acids. In germline, CDR1 is SGHDT, CDR2 YYEEEE. CDR3 region: CASSSGTDFQETQYF. The CDR3 DNA follows: TGTGCCAGCAGCTCCGGGACAGACTTCCAAGAGACCCAGTACTTC.

Many counts were recorded for this clonotype. The chain employs TRBV14 and TRBJ2-2; D is undetermined. The CDR3 is 12 residues long. Germline loops: CDR1 SGHDN, CDR2 FVKESK. Trimming pared 5 bases from V and 5 bases from J, leaving 6 bases between. The CDR3 sequence is CASSYWTGELFF. CDR3 DNA sequence: TGTGCCAGCAGCTACTGGACCGGGGAGCTGTTTTTT.

This CDR3 is CASSPSQFEPGELFF. The CDR3 DNA sequence: TGCGCCAGCAGCCCCTCACAGTTCGAGCCCGGGGAGCTGTTTTTT. This chain joins TRBV5-1 and TRBJ2-2; D is unclear. This CDR3 has 15 residues. V lost 4 bases and J 6 bases, leaving 16 bases between the germline ends. CDR1 and CDR2 (germline): SGHRS, YFSETQ.

The gene calls are TRBV19 and TRBJ2-7, with D uncertain. Germline CDR1 and CDR2: LNHDA and SQIVND (reference sequence). Trimming stripped 2 bases from V and 2 bases from J, with 7 bases between. CDR3 length: 13 residues. This CDR3 reads CASSIQETYEQYF. The CDR3 DNA sequence: TGTGCCAGTAGTATACAGGAAACCTACGAGCAGTACTTC.

This clonotype was observed a handful of times. This chain connects TRBV7-2 to TRBJ1-1; tentatively, D is TRBD1 (6 bases). This CDR3 has 17 residues. Germline V gene sequence: CDR1 SGHTA, CDR2 FQGNSA. Trimming left V 1 base short and J 0 bases short, with 15 bases between. The CDR3 region has the DNA TGTGCCAGCAGCTTAGGGGGAGGGGGATTGGTGAACACTGAAGCTTTCTTT. Translation: CASSLGGGGLVNTEAFF. The variable domain in full, with the rest retrieved from reference TRBV7-2 and TRBJ1-1, is GAGVSQSPSNKVTEKGKDVELRCDPISGHTALYWYRQSLGQGLEFLIYFQGNSAPDKSGLPSDRFSAERTGGSVSTLTIQRTQQEDSAVYLCASSLGGGGLVNTEAFFGQGTRLTVV.

This clonotype was found many times. The chain recombines TRBV19 with TRBJ2-1; TRBD2 matches 7 bases. CDR1 is LNHDA and CDR2 is SQIVND in the germline V gene (reference sequence). Trimming took 3 bases from V and 9 from J; bases not matched to a gene: 11. The CDR3 sequence is 15 residues long. CDR3 loop: CASSIGLAGVIEQFF. In nucleotides, the CDR3 is TGTGCCAGTAGTATCGGTTTGGCGGGAGTGATTGAGCAGTTCTTC.

This clonotype was seen only a few times. The chain combines TRBV20-1 with TRBJ1-1, with D perhaps TRBD1 (5 bases). Trimming pared 4 bases from V and 1 base from J, leaving 10 bases between. The CDR3 has 13 residues. Germline CDR1 is DFQATT and CDR2 is SNEGSKA (reference sequence). The CDR3 protein is CSATETGNTEAFF. DNA for the CDR3: TGCAGTGCTACCGAAACAGGGAACACTGAAGCTTTCTTT.

V usage is TRBV20-1 and J usage is TRBJ1-1; tentatively, D is TRBD1 (6 bases). This CDR3 has 11 amino acids. Germline V CDR1 and CDR2: DFQATT, SNEGSKA (reference sequence). Deletions cut 4 bases from V and 6 bases from J, with 9 bases between. The CDR3 bases are TGCAGTGCTATCAGACAGGCTGAAGCTTTCTTT. This translates into CSAIRQAEAFF.

The rearrangement uses TRBV11-2 and TRBJ1-2, with 8 bases identical to TRBD1. The V gene's germline CDR1 is SGHAT and CDR2 FQNNGV. V lost 10 bases to trimming and J lost 5 bases; unmatched junction nucleotides: 9. The CDR3 is 13 residues long. The CDR3, as DNA: TGTGCCAAGCTAGACAGGGGTGGTTATGGCTACACCTTC. This codes for CAKLDRGGYGYTF.

The J gene is TRBJ1-2, the V gene TRBV28, with a possible D match to TRBD1 (5 bases). V gave up 3 bases and J gave up 3 bases, with 11 bases separating them. Germline CDR1 MDHEN, CDR2 SYDVKM. The CDR3 length is 14 residues. CDR3: CASSFGGRDYGYTF. The CDR3 DNA reads as TGTGCCAGCAGTTTCGGGGGAAGGGACTATGGCTACACCTTC.

This chain joins TRBV18 and TRBJ2-3; 7 nucleotides match TRBD1. The V and J ends lost 0 bases and 4 bases, in that order; junction bases with no gene match: 4. CDR3 length equals 15 residues. Germline CDR1 KGHSH, CDR2 LQKENI. The CDR3 spells CASSPPRQGPDTQYF. CDR3 bases: TGTGCCAGCTCACCACCGCGACAGGGCCCAGATACGCAGTATTTT.

This clonotype was seen a handful of times. V and J are TRBV27 and TRBJ1-3; D remains unclear. The CDR3 covers 16 residues. V shed 2 bases and J shed 0 bases, with 11 bases lying between them. Germline CDR1 MNHEY, CDR2 SMNVEV (reference sequence). The CDR3 protein is CASSLAGPHSGNTIYF. The CDR3 coding sequence is TGTGCCAGCAGTTTAGCTGGCCCCCACTCTGGAAACACCATATATTTT.

This clonotype was detected only a few times. This chain joins TRBV5-1 and TRBJ1-2; D gene uncertain. This CDR3 spans 14 amino acids. The germline gives CDR1 SGHRS, CDR2 YFSETQ. The germline V and J ends were trimmed by 0 bases and 4 bases, with 10 bases remaining between them. CDR3 sequence (DNA): TGCGCCAGCAGCTTGGGTCTCCGGACCTATGGCTACACCTTC. The encoded protein is CASSLGLRTYGYTF.

Many counts were recorded for this clonotype. CDR3 loop: CSASTGFIDGYTF. The DNA for the CDR3 is TGCAGTGCTAGTACCGGGTTCATTGATGGCTACACCTTC. The chain employs TRBV20-1 and TRBJ1-2, with unresolved D. The CDR3 is 13 amino acids. V dropped 3 bases and J dropped 6 bases, with 14 bases sitting between them. Germline CDR1 reads DFQATT; CDR2 reads SNEGSKA (reference sequence).

This rearrangement joins TRBV4-1 to TRBJ1-6, with 7 positions matching TRBD1. The length of the CDR3 is 16 residues. The germline CDR1 and CDR2 sequences are MGHRA and YSYEKL. After removal of 1 base from V and 7 bases from J, the junction contained 7 bases not matched to a gene. CDR3 region: CASSQVPGQANSPLHF. The DNA for the CDR3 is TGCGCCAGCAGCCAAGTCCCCGGACAGGCCAATTCACCCCTCCACTTT.

The chain carries TRBV18 and TRBJ2-3, with no clear D. This CDR3 is built from 16 residues. Trimming took 3 bases from V and 0 from J, leaving 13 bases between them. Germline CDR1 KGHSH, CDR2 LQKENI. The CDR3 nucleotides read TGTGCCAGCTCACCCCGGGCGGCGGCTAGCACAGATACGCAGTATTTT. It encodes CASSPRAAASTDTQYF. Full variable domain (missing parts from reference TRBV18 and TRBJ2-3): NAGVMQNPRHLVRRRGQEARLRCSPMKGHSHVYWYRQLPEEGLKFMVYLQKENIIDESGMPKERFSAEFPKEGPSILRIQQVVRGDSAAYFCASSPRAAASTDTQYFGPGTRLTVL.

There are a few counts of this clonotype. The genes are TRBV2 and TRBJ1-5; possible D gene TRBD1, 5 bases. The V gene lost 1 base and the J gene lost 4 bases, with 8 bases spanning the gap. The CDR3 spans 14 residues. Germline V gene data show CDR1 as SNHLY and CDR2 as FYNNEI. Written as DNA, the CDR3 is TGTGCCAGCAGTGAAGAGTCAGGGAATCAGCCCCAGCATTTT. It yields the protein CASSEESGNQPQHF.

The chain combines TRBV2 with TRBJ2-1; 7 bases fit TRBD2. With 6 bases clipped from V and 0 bases from J, the junction kept 11 bases outside the gene matches. This CDR3 is built from 17 residues. Germline V CDR1 and CDR2: SNHLY, FYNNEI. The CDR3 sequence: CASSVGLVVYSYNEQFF. The CDR3 region has the DNA TGTGCCAGCAGCGTCGGACTAGTGGTTTACTCCTACAATGAGCAGTTCTTC.

DNA for the CDR3: TGTGCCACCAGTGAGACCGGGGTAGAGCAGTTCTTC. Translated: CATSETGVEQFF. The genes are TRBV24-1 and TRBJ2-1; tentatively, D is TRBD2 (5 bases). Germline CDR1 and CDR2: KGHDR and SFDVKD. V was trimmed by 4 bases and J by 10 bases, leaving 10 bases between them. The CDR3 has 12 residues.